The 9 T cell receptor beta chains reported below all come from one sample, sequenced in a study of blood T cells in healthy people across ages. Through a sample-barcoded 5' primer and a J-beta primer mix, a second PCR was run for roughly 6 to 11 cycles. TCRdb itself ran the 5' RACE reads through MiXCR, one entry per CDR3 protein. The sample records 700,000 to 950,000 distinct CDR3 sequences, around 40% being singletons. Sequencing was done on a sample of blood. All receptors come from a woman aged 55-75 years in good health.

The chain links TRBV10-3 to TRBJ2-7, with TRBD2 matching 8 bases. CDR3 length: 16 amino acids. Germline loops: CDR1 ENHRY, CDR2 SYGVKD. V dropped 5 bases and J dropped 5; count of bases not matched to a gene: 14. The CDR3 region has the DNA TGTGCCATCAGTTCTATGGTGAGCGGGAGCTTCGACGAGCAGTACTTC. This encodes CAISSMVSGSFDEQYF.

CDR3 sequence (DNA): TGTGCCAGCAGGAAAAGAGCGTCGGAAGAGACCCAGTACTTC. It yields the protein CASRKRASEETQYF. The chain employs TRBV28 and TRBJ2-5; D remains ambiguous. The CDR3 is made up of 14 amino acids. Germline V gene data show CDR1 as MDHEN and CDR2 as SYDVKM. The V gene lost 6 bases and the J gene lost 3 bases, with 14 bases spanning the gap.

Written as DNA, the CDR3 is TGCAGTGCTCCTGACCCCTGGGGGGGGGACGATACGCAGTATTTT. Protein product: CSAPDPWGGDDTQYF. The rearrangement links TRBV20-1 to TRBJ2-3, with 7 bases lining up with TRBD2. J was trimmed by 6 bases and V by 5 bases; bases with no gene match: 14. The germline V gene encodes CDR1 DFQATT and CDR2 SNEGSKA (reference sequence). The CDR3 loop spans 15 amino acids.

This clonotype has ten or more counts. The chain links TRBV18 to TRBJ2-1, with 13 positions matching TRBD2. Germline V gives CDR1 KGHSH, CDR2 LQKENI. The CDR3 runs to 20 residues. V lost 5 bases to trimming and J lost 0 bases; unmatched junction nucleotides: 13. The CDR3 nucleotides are TGTGCCAGCTCATCGTCCGGGACTAGCGGGACCAGCCCCTCCTACAATGAGCAGTTCTTC. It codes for CASSSSGTSGTSPSYNEQFF.

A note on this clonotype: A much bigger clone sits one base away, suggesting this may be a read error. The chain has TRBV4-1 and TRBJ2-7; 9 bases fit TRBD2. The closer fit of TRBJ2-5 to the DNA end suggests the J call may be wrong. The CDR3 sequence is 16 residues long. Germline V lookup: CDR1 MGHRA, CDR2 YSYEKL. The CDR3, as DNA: TGCGCCAGCAGCCAAGATGTTAGCGGGGGTGTAGAGACCCAGTACTTC. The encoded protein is CASSQDVSGGVETQYF.

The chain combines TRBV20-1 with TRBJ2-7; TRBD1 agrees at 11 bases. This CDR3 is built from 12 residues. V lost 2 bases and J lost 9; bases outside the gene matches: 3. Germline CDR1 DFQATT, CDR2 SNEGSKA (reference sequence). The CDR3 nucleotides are TGCAGTGCTAGACGGACAGGGGGCGTGCAGTACTTC. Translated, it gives CSARRTGGVQYF.

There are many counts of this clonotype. The CDR3 protein is CASRDRGTGIETQYF. CDR3 sequence (DNA): TGTGCCAGCAGAGACCGCGGGACAGGGATCGAGACCCAGTACTTC. The rearrangement uses TRBV6-1 and TRBJ2-5; TRBD1 aligns across 9 bases. Germline-derived CDR1 and CDR2 are MNHNS and SASEGT. This CDR3 comprises 15 residues. The J segment lost 5 bases and the V segment lost 6 bases, leaving 10 bases of the junction unmatched.

In nucleotides, the CDR3 is TGCAGCGTTCAAACTATCGGACAGTACGAGCAGTACTTC. This translates into CSVQTIGQYEQYF. The V and J genes are TRBV29-1 and TRBJ2-7, with TRBD1 as a possible D gene (6 bases). Germline CDR1 and CDR2: SQVTM and ANQGSEA. V was cut by 5 bases and J by 4 bases, with 15 bases left in between. The CDR3 runs to 13 residues.

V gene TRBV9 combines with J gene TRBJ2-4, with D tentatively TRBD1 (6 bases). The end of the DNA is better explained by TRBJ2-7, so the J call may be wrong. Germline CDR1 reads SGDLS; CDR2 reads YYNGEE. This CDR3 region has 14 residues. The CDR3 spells CASSTRDKGYEQYF. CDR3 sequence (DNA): TGTGCCAGCAGCACACGGGACAAGGGTTACGAGCAGTACTTC.